The 2 T cell receptor beta chains given below trace back to one sample, sequenced in a study of cytomegalovirus exposure and HLA in healthy donors. In the PCR, 60 Vbeta and 13 Jbeta primers were used. Repertoires were generated with immunoSEQ multiplex PCR, while TCRdb's copy carries only in-frame clones and drops some. The profile covers about 78,000 clones, with roughly 63% appearing a single time and around 5.8% taken by the ten largest. The specimen sequenced was PBMCs. Receptor source: a man aged 25 to 40 in good health and CMV-seropositive.

The chain joins TRBV9 to TRBJ1-2; D may be TRBD1 (6 bases). The CDR3 has 14 amino acids. Trimming left V 0 bases short and J 9 bases short, with 15 bases between. The germline V gene encodes CDR1 SGDLS and CDR2 YYNGEE. CDR3 nucleotides: TGTGCCAGCAGCGTAGTCGGGGACATCTTGAGCTACACCTTC. This encodes CASSVVGDILSYTF.

This chain uses TRBV2 with TRBJ2-5, with unresolved D. The tail of the sequence fits TRBJ2-7 better, so the J call may be wrong. CDR3 length equals 11 residues. Germline lookup yields CDR1 SNHLY and CDR2 FYNNEI. The CDR3 region is CASSENYEQYF. CDR3 nucleotide sequence: TGTGCCAGCAGTGAGAACTACGAGCAGTACTTC.